What follows is one T cell receptor (beta chain) and its context. This sample was taken from a study of blood T cell repertoires in COVID-19. This CDR3 is 13 amino acids long. Germline V CDR1 and CDR2: LGHDT, YNNKEL (reference sequence). V was pared by 3 bases and J by 5 bases, with 0 bases of the junction left unmatched. As originally analysed: Amplification with reference gene primers provided the estimates of nucleated cell counts. TCRdb's copy holds only in-frame clones and misses some; the assay was immunoSEQ multiplex PCR. V and J calls and clone size are as listed in that table; D and trimming were resolved from the DNA. This table holds around 110,000 clones, 71% found once.

The V and J genes are TRBV3-1 (or the pseudogene TRBV3-2) and TRBJ2-2; 7 bases fit TRBD1. The clonotype comes from a human donor with acute or convalescent COVID-19. The donor label of this sample is uncertain. The sequenced sample consisted of peripheral blood. This chain's CDR3 is CASSQTGTGELFF. The CDR3 coding sequence is TGTGCCAGCAGCCAGACAGGGACCGGGGAGCTGTTTTTT.